One sample yielded the 17 T cell receptor beta chains listed below, sequenced in a study of blood T cell repertoires in COVID-19. Repertoires were generated with immunoSEQ multiplex PCR, while TCRdb's copy carries only in-frame clones and drops some. Found here are over 110,000 clones, roughly 88% of them singletons; the top ten hold 28%. Input material: peripheral blood. These receptors were taken from a human donor in a cohort sampled during active COVID-19.

In this sample, this clone turned up a few times. The chain links TRBV27 to TRBJ1-3; a weak D match, TRBD1 (6 bases). Germline values: CDR1 MNHEY, CDR2 SMNVEV (reference sequence). V lost 5 bases and J lost 0, with 14 bases in between. The CDR3 has 16 amino acids. Written as DNA, the CDR3 is TGTGCCAGCAGTGTGACAGGAGCACTCTCTGGAAACACCATATATTTT. Protein sequence: CASSVTGALSGNTIYF.

This chain joins TRBV3-1 (or the pseudogene TRBV3-2) and TRBJ2-2; 9 bases align to TRBD2. With V trimmed by 0 bases and J by 8 bases, 4 bases remained unmatched. The germline V gene encodes CDR1 LGHDT and CDR2 YNNKEL (reference sequence). This CDR3 has 15 residues. The CDR3 loop reads CASSQDRLAGGELFF. The CDR3, as DNA: TGTGCCAGCAGCCAAGATCGCCTAGCGGGGGGGGAGCTGTTTTTT.

V usage is TRBV15 and J usage is TRBJ1-2; D uncertain. Germline V gene data show CDR1 as LNHNV and CDR2 as YYDKDF (reference sequence). CDR3 length equals 15 residues. The V end lost 1 base, the J end lost 5 bases, and 14 bases lay between the germline ends. The CDR3 region has the DNA TGTGCCACCAGCAGAGGAGCCCAACCTTTATATGGCTACACCTTC. It is translated as CATSRGAQPLYGYTF.

The chain links TRBV20-1 to TRBJ2-7; the match to TRBD1 covers 9 bases. Germline trimming cut 7 bases from V and 7 bases from J; bases unmatched to any gene: 5. There are 11 residues in the CDR3. Looked up from germline, CDR1 is DFQATT and CDR2 is SNEGSKA (reference sequence). In nucleotides, the CDR3 is TGCAGTGGTGGACAGGGGAGGGAGCAGTACTTC. This sequence encodes CSGGQGREQYF.

J is TRBJ2-1 and V is TRBV2, with 9 bases matching TRBD2. The germline V gene encodes CDR1 SNHLY and CDR2 FYNNEI. The CDR3 contains 14 residues. V shed 5 bases, J shed 9 bases, and the junction held 8 bases outside the gene matches. CDR3 DNA: TGTGCCAGCAGTCTACCGGGACTAGCCTCTGAGCAGTTCTTC. Translation gives CASSLPGLASEQFF.

This chain joins TRBV19 and TRBJ1-5; weak D call: TRBD1 (5 bases). Germline CDR1 reads LNHDA; CDR2 reads SQIVND (reference sequence). The ends were cut back, 6 bases at V and 5 bases at J, with 17 bases in the middle. The CDR3 is 15 amino acids. CDR3 in amino acids: CASRDRGGSDQPQHF. For the CDR3, the DNA is TGTGCCAGTAGGGACCGGGGGGGATCGGATCAGCCCCAGCATTTT.

This rearrangement joins TRBV3-1 (or the pseudogene TRBV3-2) to TRBJ1-1; weak D call: TRBD1 (6 bases). V was pared by 0 bases and J by 1 base, with 9 bases between. The CDR3 loop spans 15 amino acids. Germline loops: CDR1 LGHDT, CDR2 YNNKEL (reference sequence). The DNA for the CDR3 is TGTGCCAGCAGCCAAGATGCGACAGGGAACACTGAAGCTTTCTTT. Protein: CASSQDATGNTEAFF.

V usage is TRBV7-9 and J usage is TRBJ1-5; D remains ambiguous. Germline assignment: CDR1 SEHNR and CDR2 FQNEAQ (reference sequence). The CDR3 length is 12 residues. Written as DNA, the CDR3 is TGTGCAGCGGGGATTAACAATCAGCCCCAGCATTTT. Its translation is CAAGINNQPQHF.

V and J are TRBV7-9 and TRBJ1-1, with TRBD1 as a possible D gene (5 bases). Trimming stripped 3 bases from V and 3 bases from J, with 17 bases between. Germline V gene sequence: CDR1 SEHNR, CDR2 FQNEAQ (reference sequence). The CDR3 totals 16 residues. The CDR3 DNA sequence: TGTGCCAGCAGCTTCCCAAGGGGTGGGGTGGACACTGAAGCTTTCTTT. Translated: CASSFPRGGVDTEAFF.

This chain's CDR3 is CASSSWTAEWNNEQFF. The CDR3 DNA reads TGTGCCAGCAGCTCTTGGACAGCCGAATGGAACAATGAGCAGTTCTTC. The rearrangement uses TRBV7-9 and TRBJ2-1, with D possibly being TRBD1 (6 bases). V shed 4 bases and J shed 5 bases, with 18 bases lying between them. Germline CDR1 is SEHNR and CDR2 is FQNEAQ (reference sequence). CDR3 length equals 16 residues.

In this sample, this clone turned up a few times. V is TRBV29-1 and J is TRBJ2-5, with D perhaps matching TRBD1 (5 bases). Germline V gene sequence: CDR1 SQVTM, CDR2 ANQGSEA. V lost 4 bases to trimming and J lost 9 bases, with 15 bases between them. The length of the CDR3 is 12 residues. This CDR3 reads CSVAWGLGAQYF. The CDR3 nucleotides read TGCAGCGTTGCGTGGGGTTTAGGGGCCCAGTACTTC. Full variable domain (outside the CDR3, taken from reference TRBV29-1 and TRBJ2-5): SAVISQKPSRDICQRGTSLTIQCQVDSQVTMMFWYRQQPGQSLTLIATANQGSEATYESGFVIDKFPISRPNLTFSTLTVSNMSPEDSSIYLCSVAWGLGAQYFGPGTRLLVL.

The rearrangement joins TRBV7-6 to TRBJ2-7; TRBD2 aligns across 8 bases. CDR1 and CDR2 (germline): SGHVS, FNYEAQ. The V gene end was trimmed by 5 bases and the J gene end by 2 bases; junction bases not matched to a gene: 5. CDR3 size: 14 residues. The CDR3 sequence is CASSLSGKTYEQYF. Here the CDR3 DNA reads TGTGCCAGCAGCCTTAGCGGGAAGACCTACGAGCAGTACTTC.

This clone was seen a few times. The chain uses TRBV19 and TRBJ2-7; the match to TRBD1 covers 8 bases. Trimming removed 5 bases from V and 6 bases from J; junction bases left unmatched: 6. The germline CDR1 and CDR2 sequences are LNHDA and SQIVND (reference sequence). CDR3 length: 13 amino acids. CDR3 nucleotides: TGTGCCAGTAGTGTCAGACAGGGGAGCGAGCAGTACTTC. This encodes CASSVRQGSEQYF.

The rearrangement uses TRBV4-1 and TRBJ2-7, with D tentatively TRBD2 (5 bases). The germline V and J ends were trimmed by 2 bases and 7 bases, with 9 bases remaining between them. Germline V gene data show CDR1 as MGHRA and CDR2 as YSYEKL. The CDR3 loop spans 12 amino acids. As DNA, the CDR3 is TGCGCCAGCAGCCAACCCGGGAATGAGCAGTACTTC. This codes for CASSQPGNEQYF.

The chain couples TRBV18 to TRBJ2-2; a weak D match, TRBD1 (6 bases). The CDR3 loop spans 14 amino acids. Germline CDR1 KGHSH, CDR2 LQKENI. With 3 bases removed from V and 9 bases from J, the gap between germline ends came to 14 bases. In DNA, the CDR3 is TGTGCCAGCTCACCTCCGCAGGGGATCAGGGAGCTGTTTTTT. This codes for CASSPPQGIRELFF.

The genes are TRBV7-9 and TRBJ1-5, with 9 bases identical to TRBD1. V was pared by 5 bases and J by 2 bases, with 4 bases of the junction left unmatched. This CDR3 has 15 amino acids. Germline CDR1 SEHNR, CDR2 FQNEAQ (reference sequence). This chain's CDR3 is CASSRDRAGNQPQHF. CDR3 coding DNA: TGTGCCAGCAGCAGGGACAGGGCGGGCAATCAGCCCCAGCATTTT.

The chain is built from TRBV18 and TRBJ1-4; 9 bases line up with TRBD1. This CDR3 is built from 17 residues. Trimming removed 1 base from V and 5 bases from J; junction bases left unmatched: 8. In germline, CDR1 is KGHSH, CDR2 LQKENI. CDR3 sequence reads: CASSPRATGGFNEKLFF. In nucleotides, the CDR3 is TGTGCCAGCTCACCACGGGCGACAGGGGGGTTCAATGAAAAACTGTTTTTT.